One and the same sample provided the 10 T cell receptor beta chains below, sequenced in a study of blood T cell repertoires in COVID-19. Libraries were prepared by immunoSEQ multiplex PCR; TCRdb keeps only in-frame clonotypes and omits some of them. The profile shows some 130,000 clones, 85% to 90% of them singletons. The sequenced material came from peripheral blood. These receptors were collected from a man in his fifties or sixties with active COVID-19.

The V call is TRBV11-2, the J call TRBJ2-5, with 11 bases that match TRBD2. This CDR3 spans 15 amino acids. Germline assignment: CDR1 SGHAT and CDR2 FQNNGV. J was trimmed by 5 bases and V by 5 bases; bases with no gene match: 7. CDR3 coding DNA: TGTGCCAGCAGCCCAGTTAGCGGGGGGGTGGAGACCCAGTACTTC. Its protein product is CASSPVSGGVETQYF.

This chain uses TRBV3-1 (or the pseudogene TRBV3-2) with TRBJ1-2, with unresolved D. The CDR3 is 13 residues long. The germline gives CDR1 LGHDT, CDR2 YNNKEL (reference sequence). V was trimmed by 0 bases and J by 4 bases, leaving 6 bases between them. Here the CDR3 DNA reads TGTGCCAGCAGCCAAGATCGCAGCTATGGCTACACCTTC. This codes for CASSQDRSYGYTF.

The rearrangement uses TRBV4-1 and TRBJ2-2; 7 bases agree with TRBD2. Per the germline V gene, CDR1 is MGHRA and CDR2 is YSYEKL. CDR3 length equals 17 residues. The V segment lost 1 base and the J segment 0 bases; nucleotides outside the gene matches: 5. In nucleotides, the CDR3 is TGCGCCAGCAGCCAAGCTCCGGGACTATCGAACACCGGGGAGCTGTTTTTT. Residues: CASSQAPGLSNTGELFF.

This clone was seen a few times. This chain uses TRBV12-3 or TRBV12-4 with TRBJ1-2, with D unresolved. This CDR3 contains 13 residues. V shed 2 bases and J shed 4 bases, with 8 bases lying between them. The CDR3 nucleotides are TGTGCCAGCAGTTTAAACAGATCCTATGGCTACACCTTC. Protein product: CASSLNRSYGYTF.

This clone was counted a few times. The chain couples TRBV6-2 or TRBV6-3 to TRBJ1-5; D is perhaps TRBD1 (6 bases). The CDR3 covers 17 residues. Trimming cost V 6 bases and J 0 bases, with 18 bases left between them. Germline V gives CDR1 MNHEY, CDR2 SVGEGT. The CDR3 spells CASSPPPGGFSNQPQHF. In DNA, the CDR3 is TGTGCCAGCAGCCCCCCTCCGGGGGGCTTTAGCAATCAGCCCCAGCATTTT.

The V and J genes are TRBV19 and TRBJ1-1, with 7 bases identical to TRBD1. This CDR3 is 15 amino acids long. Germline CDR1 and CDR2: LNHDA and SQIVND (reference sequence). V shed 8 bases and J 0 bases; nucleotides not matched to a gene: 9. CDR3 sequence (DNA): TGTGCCAGTCAAGTCAAAACAGGGGTGAACACTGAAGCTTTCTTT. Protein sequence: CASQVKTGVNTEAFF.

This clone was recorded only once. The CDR3 is CASSVSNSNPGELFF. The CDR3 DNA follows: TGCGCCAGCAGCGTGTCAAACTCTAATCCCGGGGAGCTGTTTTTT. The V and J genes are TRBV5-1 and TRBJ2-2; D gene ambiguous. Germline V gene sequence: CDR1 SGHRS, CDR2 YFSETQ. The V and J ends lost 4 bases and 6 bases respectively, with 16 bases between them. The CDR3 spans 15 residues. The full variable domain, its missing parts supplied by reference TRBV5-1 and TRBJ2-2, is KAGVTQTPRYLIKTRGQQVTLSCSPISGHRSVSWYQQTPGQGLQFLFEYFSETQRNKGNFPGRFSGRQFSNSRSEMNVSTLELGDSALYLCASSVSNSNPGELFFGEGSRLTVL.

V usage is TRBV13 and J usage is TRBJ1-6, with 8 bases lining up with TRBD1. CDR3 length: 16 amino acids. Looked up from germline, CDR1 is PRHDT and CDR2 is FYEKMQ (reference sequence). Trimming at V came to 5 bases and at J to 8 bases, leaving 11 bases not matched to a gene. The CDR3 protein is CASSPSPTGVYSPLHF. In DNA, the CDR3 is TGTGCCAGCAGCCCCTCCCCGACAGGGGTTTATTCACCCCTCCACTTT.

The V gene is TRBV7-3, the J gene TRBJ1-5; perhaps TRBD1 as D (5 bases). Germline values: CDR1 SGHTA, CDR2 FQGTGA. The length of the CDR3 is 17 residues. Trimming removed 3 bases at V and 1 base at J, with 16 bases between. This chain's CDR3 is CASSFGGVGVSNQPQHF. The CDR3 nucleotides read TGTGCCAGCAGCTTCGGGGGGGTTGGAGTCAGCAATCAGCCCCAGCATTTT.

This clone was observed a handful of times. The genes are TRBV6-5 and TRBJ2-2; possibly TRBD2 for D (6 bases). CDR3 size: 15 residues. V lost 0 bases, J lost 6 bases, and 11 bases lay in between. Germline CDR1 and CDR2: MNHEY and SVGAGI. The CDR3, as DNA: TGTGCCAGCAGTTACTCGTCCTTAGCGGCCGGGGAGCTGTTTTTT. It specifies CASSYSSLAAGELFF.